Listed below are T cell receptor beta chains from one sample, sequenced in a study of blood T cells in healthy people across ages. Via MiXCR, TCRdb re-called the 5' RACE reads, giving one row per CDR3 protein. Found here are about 1,600,000 distinct CDR3 sequences, roughly 40% of them singletons; the top ten hold under 8%. The material sequenced was blood. Receptors originate from a woman under 30 in good health. CDR3s include the opening cysteine and the closing phenylalanine or tryptophan. A D gene is named only where the DNA matches it firmly. Size tells how often a clone was seen (once, few, many) or the class of an expanded clone, and some rows leave it out.

abundance	v_gene	d_gene	j_gene	CDR3aa	CDR3nt
NA	TRBV25-1	NA	TRBJ1-4	CASSDIGGEKLFF	TGTGCCAGCAGTGATATTGGGGGGGAAAAACTGTTTTTT
NA	TRBV7-2	TRBD2	TRBJ2-2	CASSSGLAGANTGELFF	TGTGCCAGCAGCTCAGGACTGGCGGGGGCGAACACCGGGGAGCTGTTTTTT
once	TRBV4-1	TRBD2	TRBJ2-3	CASSQGTSGGGADTQYF	TGCGCCAGCAGCCAAGGGACTAGCGGAGGGGGGGCAGATACGCAGTATTTT
many	TRBV10-3	TRBD1	TRBJ2-1	CAISHVTGDEQFF	TGTGCCATCAGTCATGTGACAGGGGATGAGCAGTTCTTC
few	TRBV7-9	NA	TRBJ2-7	CASSTDRDYYEQYF	TGTGCCAGCAGCACGGACAGGGACTACTACGAGCAGTACTTC
NA	TRBV3-1	NA	TRBJ2-4	CASSQDKNIQYF	TGTGCCAGCAGCCAAGACAAAAACATTCAGTACTTC
NA	TRBV20-1	NA	TRBJ1-5	CSAREGITSNQPQHF	TGCAGTGCTAGAGAGGGGATAACTAGCAATCAGCCCCAGCATTTT
NA	TRBV4-1	TRBD2	TRBJ2-7	CASSPGLAANYEQYF	TGCGCCAGCAGCCCGGGACTAGCGGCAAATTACGAGCAGTACTTC
NA	TRBV29-1	NA	TRBJ1-2	CSVEDYGGDYTF	TGCAGCGTTGAAGATTATGGGGGCGACTACACCTTC
NA	TRBV9	NA	TRBJ1-2	CASSVATGGTYGYTF	TGCGCCAGCAGCGTAGCTACTGGGGGCACCTATGGCTACACCTTC
few	TRBV7-9	TRBD1	TRBJ1-5	CASSWGQINQPQHF	TGTGCCAGCAGCTGGGGACAGATCAATCAGCCCCAGCATTTT
NA	TRBV12-3/TRBV12-4	NA	TRBJ1-2	CASARTVADYGYTF	TGTGCCAGCGCCCGGACGGTAGCTGACTATGGCTACACCTTC
NA	TRBV27	NA	TRBJ2-7	CAGSFVPVHEQYF	TGTGCCGGCAGTTTCGTCCCAGTCCACGAGCAGTACTTC
NA	TRBV6-5	TRBD2	TRBJ2-1	CASSYLTSGTGNEQFF	TGTGCCAGCAGTTACCTGACTAGCGGGACGGGCAATGAGCAGTTCTTC
few	TRBV20-1	NA	TRBJ2-2	CSGRGGNTGELFF	TGCAGTGGCCGGGGAGGGAACACCGGGGAGCTGTTTTTT
many	TRBV3-1	TRBD2	TRBJ2-3	CASSQGLERGPGTDTQYF	TGTGCCAGCAGCCAAGGTCTCGAGCGGGGCCCCGGCACAGATACGCAGTATTTT
few	TRBV20-1	NA	TRBJ1-1	CSAREGGAEAFF	TGCAGTGCTAGAGAGGGAGGGGCGGAAGCTTTCTTT
few	TRBV6-8	NA	TRBJ1-2	CASSLTRSGYTF	TGTGCCAGCAGTCTTACCAGGAGCGGCTACACCTTC
NA	TRBV10-3	NA	TRBJ2-7	CAIGETSYEQYF	TGTGCCATCGGCGAGACCTCCTACGAGCAGTACTTC
NA	TRBV28	NA	TRBJ2-7	CASSLGGGSVVLGQYF	TGTGCCAGCAGTCTAGGGGGTGGGAGCGTTGTTCTAGGGCAGTACTTC
NA	TRBV25-1	NA	TRBJ2-7	CASSELGVSYNEQYF	TGTGCCAGCAGTGAATTGGGGGTCTCCTACAATGAGCAGTACTTC
NA	TRBV7-9	NA	TRBJ2-7	CASSLEPGSSYEQYF	TGTGCCAGCAGCTTAGAGCCGGGGTCGTCCTACGAGCAGTACTTC
few	TRBV15	NA	TRBJ1-2	CATSRDPQATWGYTF	TGTGCCACCAGCAGAGATCCACAGGCTACGTGGGGCTACACCTTC
NA	TRBV6-5	NA	TRBJ1-4	CAGTWAAVNEKLFF	TGTGCCGGCACGTGGGCAGCAGTTAATGAAAAACTGTTTTTT
few	TRBV20-1	NA	TRBJ2-5	CSARDNLGAGETQYF	TGCAGTGCTAGAGATAATCTAGGAGCAGGAGAGACCCAGTACTTC
NA	TRBV6-6	NA	TRBJ2-3	CASSYSVSGTRTDTQYF	TGTGCCAGCAGTTACTCGGTGTCGGGAACCCGCACAGATACGCAGTATTTT
NA	TRBV3-1	NA	TRBJ2-3	CASSQGLRTGPGGTQYF	TGTGCCAGCAGCCAAGGTTTGAGGACAGGCCCGGGGGGAACGCAGTATTTT
once	TRBV6-1	NA	TRBJ1-2	CASSDFAGDGYTF	TGTGCCAGCAGTGACTTTGCAGGGGATGGCTACACCTTC
NA	TRBV20-1	NA	TRBJ2-1	CSAKGTTSTGREFF	TGCAGTGCTAAGGGGACAACGTCTACGGGCCGGGAGTTCTTC
NA	TRBV29-1	TRBD2	TRBJ2-3	CSVRGLASDTQYF	TGCAGCGTTAGGGGACTAGCGTCGGATACGCAGTATTTT
many	TRBV6-5	NA	TRBJ1-2	CASSRQGSGLGYTF	TGTGCCAGCAGTAGACAAGGGTCGGGACTTGGCTACACCTTC
NA	TRBV29-1	NA	TRBJ1-2	CSVFSWDNYGYTF	TGCAGCGTTTTTAGCTGGGATAACTATGGCTACACCTTC
NA	TRBV4-1	TRBD2	TRBJ2-5	CASSQSSGGQETQYF	TGCGCCAGCAGCCAAAGTAGCGGGGGGCAAGAGACCCAGTACTTC
NA	TRBV29-1	TRBD1	TRBJ2-3	CSVVPNRGPTDTQYF	TGCAGCGTCGTACCGAACAGGGGCCCCACAGATACGCAGTATTTT
few	TRBV20-1	NA	TRBJ2-5	CSARRTGLGETQYF	TGCAGTGCTAGGAGAACGGGACTGGGAGAGACCCAGTACTTC
NA	TRBV5-1	TRBD1	TRBJ2-5	CASNRELQGNNEQYF	TGCGCCAGCAACCGGGAACTACAGGGGAACAATGAGCAGTACTTC
few	TRBV2	NA	TRBJ2-5	CASSEYPGIETQYF	TGTGCCAGCAGTGAATACCCAGGGATAGAGACCCAGTACTTC
few	TRBV20-1	TRBD2	TRBJ2-2	CSARDLIGGAHTTGELFF	TGCAGTGCTAGAGATTTAATCGGGGGGGCACACACCACCGGGGAGCTGTTTTTT
NA	TRBV5-6	NA	TRBJ2-5	CASKLAIQETQYF	TGTGCCAGCAAGCTAGCGATCCAAGAGACCCAGTACTTC
NA	TRBV5-1	TRBD2	TRBJ2-5	CASSLAPGTSFGEQYF	TGCGCCAGCAGCTTGGCCCCCGGGACTAGCTTCGGTGAGCAGTACTTC
few	TRBV6-1	TRBD2	TRBJ2-7	CASSSGTSGIGYEQYF	TGTGCCAGCAGCTCAGGGACTAGCGGGATTGGCTACGAGCAGTACTTC
NA	TRBV2	TRBD1	TRBJ2-1	CASIRTGGIDEQFF	TGTGCCAGCATCCGGACAGGGGGCATCGATGAGCAGTTCTTC
NA	TRBV5-1	NA	TRBJ2-1	CASSLIGGSLDEQFF	TGCGCCAGCAGCTTGATTGGAGGGAGTCTCGATGAGCAGTTCTTC
few	TRBV5-5	NA	TRBJ2-3	CASSLGGGLDTQYF	TGTGCCAGCAGCTTGGGTGGAGGGTTAGATACGCAGTATTTT
NA	TRBV12-3/TRBV12-4	NA	TRBJ2-7	CASSLLADEQYF	TGTGCCAGCAGTTTGTTGGCAGACGAGCAGTACTTC
few	TRBV12-3/TRBV12-4	NA	TRBJ1-5	CASSFRGWLNQPQHF	TGTGCCAGCAGTTTCCGCGGGTGGCTCAATCAGCCCCAGCATTTT